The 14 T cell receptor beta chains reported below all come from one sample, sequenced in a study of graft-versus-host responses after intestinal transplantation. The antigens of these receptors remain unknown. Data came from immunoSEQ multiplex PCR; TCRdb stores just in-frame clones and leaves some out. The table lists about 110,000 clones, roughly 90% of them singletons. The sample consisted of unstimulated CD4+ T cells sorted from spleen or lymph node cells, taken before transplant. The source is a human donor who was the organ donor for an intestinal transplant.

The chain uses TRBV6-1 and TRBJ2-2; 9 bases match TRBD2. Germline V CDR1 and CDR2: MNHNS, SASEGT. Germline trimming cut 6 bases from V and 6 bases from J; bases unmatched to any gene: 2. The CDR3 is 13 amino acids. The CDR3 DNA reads TGTGCCAGCAGCTCTAGCGGGGCCGGGGAGCTGTTTTTT. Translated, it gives CASSSSGAGELFF.

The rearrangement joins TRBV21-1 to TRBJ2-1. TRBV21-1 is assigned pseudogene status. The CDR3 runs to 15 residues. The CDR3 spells CASSNPSNQYNEQFF. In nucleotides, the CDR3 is TGTGCCAGCAGCAACCCTTCCAACCAATACAATGAGCAGTTCTTC.

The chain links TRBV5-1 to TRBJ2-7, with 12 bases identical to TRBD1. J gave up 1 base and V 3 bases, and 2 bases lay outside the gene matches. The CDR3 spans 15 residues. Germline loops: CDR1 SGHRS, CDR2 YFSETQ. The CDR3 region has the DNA TGCGCCAGCAGCTCGGGACAGGGGGCTTCCTACGAGCAGTACTTC. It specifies CASSSGQGASYEQYF.

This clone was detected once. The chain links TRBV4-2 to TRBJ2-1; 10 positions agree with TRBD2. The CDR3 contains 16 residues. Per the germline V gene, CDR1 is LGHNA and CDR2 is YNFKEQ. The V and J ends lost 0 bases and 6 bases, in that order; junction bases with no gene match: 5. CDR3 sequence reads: CASSQDLASGSNEQFF. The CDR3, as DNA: TGTGCCAGCAGCCAAGATTTGGCTAGCGGGAGCAATGAGCAGTTCTTC.

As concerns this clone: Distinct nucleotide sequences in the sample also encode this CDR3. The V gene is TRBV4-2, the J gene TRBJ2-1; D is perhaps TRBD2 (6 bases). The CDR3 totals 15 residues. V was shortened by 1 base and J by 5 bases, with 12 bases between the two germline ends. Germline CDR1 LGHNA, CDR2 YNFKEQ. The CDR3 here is CASSQGLGGNNEQFF. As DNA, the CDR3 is TGTGCCAGCAGCCAAGGGTTGGGGGGTAACAATGAGCAGTTCTTC.

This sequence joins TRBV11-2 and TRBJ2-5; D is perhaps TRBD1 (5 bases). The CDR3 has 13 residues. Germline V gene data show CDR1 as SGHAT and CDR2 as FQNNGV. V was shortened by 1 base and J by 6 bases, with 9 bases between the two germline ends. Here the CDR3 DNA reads TGTGCCAGCAGCTTAGGGGGCATGAAGACCCAGTACTTC. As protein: CASSLGGMKTQYF.

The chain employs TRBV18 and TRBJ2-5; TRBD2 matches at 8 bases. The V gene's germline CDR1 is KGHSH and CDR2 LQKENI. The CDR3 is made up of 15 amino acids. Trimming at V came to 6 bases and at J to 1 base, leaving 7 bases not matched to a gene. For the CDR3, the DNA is TGTGCCAGCTCGACACAACTAGCGGCCCAAGAGACCCAGTACTTC. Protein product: CASSTQLAAQETQYF.

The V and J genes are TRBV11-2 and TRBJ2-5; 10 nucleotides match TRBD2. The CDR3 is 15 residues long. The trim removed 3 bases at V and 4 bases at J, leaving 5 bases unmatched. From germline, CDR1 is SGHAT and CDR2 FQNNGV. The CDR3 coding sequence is TGTGCCAGCAGCTTTGGGGCTAGCGGGGGAGAGACCCAGTACTTC. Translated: CASSFGASGGETQYF.

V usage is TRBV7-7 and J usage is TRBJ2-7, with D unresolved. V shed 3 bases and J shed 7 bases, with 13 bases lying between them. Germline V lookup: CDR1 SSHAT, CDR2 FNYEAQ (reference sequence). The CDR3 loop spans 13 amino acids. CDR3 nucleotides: TGTGCCAGCAGCTTGGGTTTTGACGGGGAGCAGTACTTC. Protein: CASSLGFDGEQYF.

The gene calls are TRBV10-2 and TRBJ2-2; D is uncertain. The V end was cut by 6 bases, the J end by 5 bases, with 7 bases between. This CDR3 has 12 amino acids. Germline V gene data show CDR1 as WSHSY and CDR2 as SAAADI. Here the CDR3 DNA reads TGCGCCAGCAGCCTAGGGACCGGGGAGCTGTTTTTT. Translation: CASSLGTGELFF.

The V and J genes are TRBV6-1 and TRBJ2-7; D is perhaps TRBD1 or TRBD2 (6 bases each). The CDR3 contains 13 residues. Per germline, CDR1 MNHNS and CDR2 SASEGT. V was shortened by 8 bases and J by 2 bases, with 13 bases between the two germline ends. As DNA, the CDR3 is TGTGCCAGCTGTCTGGGGGGCACCTACGAGCAGTACTTC. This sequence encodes CASCLGGTYEQYF.

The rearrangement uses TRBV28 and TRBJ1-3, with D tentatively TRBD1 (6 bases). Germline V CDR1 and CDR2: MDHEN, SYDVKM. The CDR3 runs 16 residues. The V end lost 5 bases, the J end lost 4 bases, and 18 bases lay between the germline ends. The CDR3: CASSRALTGNGNTIYF. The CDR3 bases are TGTGCCAGCAGTCGGGCCCTAACAGGGAACGGAAACACCATATATTTT.

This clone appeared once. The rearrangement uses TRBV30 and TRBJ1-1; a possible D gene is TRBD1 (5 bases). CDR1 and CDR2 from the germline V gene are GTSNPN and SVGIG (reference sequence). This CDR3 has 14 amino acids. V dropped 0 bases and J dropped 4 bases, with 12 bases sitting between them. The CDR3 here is CAWSVRRDRTEAFF. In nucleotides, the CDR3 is TGTGCCTGGAGTGTACGCAGGGATCGCACTGAAGCTTTCTTT.

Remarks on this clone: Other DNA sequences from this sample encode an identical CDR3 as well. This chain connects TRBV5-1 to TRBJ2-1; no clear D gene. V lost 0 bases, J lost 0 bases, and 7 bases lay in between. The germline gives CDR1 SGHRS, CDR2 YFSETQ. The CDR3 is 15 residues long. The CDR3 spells CASSLGDSSYNEQFF. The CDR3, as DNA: TGCGCCAGCAGCTTGGGCGATAGCTCCTACAATGAGCAGTTCTTC.